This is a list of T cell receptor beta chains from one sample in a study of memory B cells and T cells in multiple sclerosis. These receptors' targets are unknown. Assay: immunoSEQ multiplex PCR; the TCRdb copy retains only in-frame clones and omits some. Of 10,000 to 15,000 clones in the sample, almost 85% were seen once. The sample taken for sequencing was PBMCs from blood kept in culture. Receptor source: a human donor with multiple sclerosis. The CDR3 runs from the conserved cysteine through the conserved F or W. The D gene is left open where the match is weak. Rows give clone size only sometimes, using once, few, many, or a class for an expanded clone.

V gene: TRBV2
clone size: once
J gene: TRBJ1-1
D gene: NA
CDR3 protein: CASSEGGRTEAFF
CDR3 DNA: TGTGCCAGCAGTGAAGGGGGGAGGACTGAAGCTTTCTTT

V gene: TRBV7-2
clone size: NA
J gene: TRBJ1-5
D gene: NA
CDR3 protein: CASSPGPGNQPQHF
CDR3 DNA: TGTGCCAGCAGCCCCGGACCGGGAAATCAGCCCCAGCATTTT

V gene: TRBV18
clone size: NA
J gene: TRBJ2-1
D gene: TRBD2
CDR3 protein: CASSQLAGGDNEQFF
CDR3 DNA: TGTGCCAGCTCTCAGCTAGCGGGAGGCGACAATGAGCAGTTCTTC

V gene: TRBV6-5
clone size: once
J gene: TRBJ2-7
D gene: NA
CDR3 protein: CASRGPYSYEQYF
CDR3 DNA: TGTGCCAGCAGGGGTCCATACTCCTACGAGCAGTACTTC

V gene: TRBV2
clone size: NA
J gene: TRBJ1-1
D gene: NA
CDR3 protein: CASSEGISTEAFF
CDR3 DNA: TGTGCCAGCAGTGAGGGGATTAGCACTGAAGCTTTCTTT

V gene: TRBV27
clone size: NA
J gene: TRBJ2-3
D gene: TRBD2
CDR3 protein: CASSLVGTSIDTQYF
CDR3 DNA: TGTGCCAGCAGTTTGGTTGGGACTAGCATTGATACGCAGTATTTT

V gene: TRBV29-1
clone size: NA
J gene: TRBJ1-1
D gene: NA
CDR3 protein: CSVDTRYTEAFF
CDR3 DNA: TGCAGCGTTGATACCCGTTACACTGAAGCTTTCTTT

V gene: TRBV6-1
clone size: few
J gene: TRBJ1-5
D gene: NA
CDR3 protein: CASSEAVGLGRLRNQPQHF
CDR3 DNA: TGTGCCAGCAGTGAAGCGGTCGGTTTGGGCAGGCTAAGGAATCAGCCCCAGCATTTT

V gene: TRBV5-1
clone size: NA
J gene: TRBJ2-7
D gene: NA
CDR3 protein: CASSLQGIGGSEQYF
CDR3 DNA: TGCGCCAGCAGCTTGCAAGGGATTGGAGGGTCCGAGCAGTACTTC

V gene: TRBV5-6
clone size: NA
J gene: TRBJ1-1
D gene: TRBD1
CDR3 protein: CASSLVGQRFEAFF
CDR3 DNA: TGTGCCAGCAGCTTGGTGGGACAGCGATTTGAAGCTTTCTTT

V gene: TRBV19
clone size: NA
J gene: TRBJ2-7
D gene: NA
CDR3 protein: CASSIDLDRADYEQYF
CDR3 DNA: TGTGCCAGTAGTATAGACCTGGACAGAGCTGACTACGAGCAGTACTTC

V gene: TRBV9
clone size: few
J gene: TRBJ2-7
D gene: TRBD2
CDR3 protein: CASSAPGTTYEQYF
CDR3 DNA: TGTGCCAGCAGCGCACCCGGGACTACCTACGAGCAGTACTTC

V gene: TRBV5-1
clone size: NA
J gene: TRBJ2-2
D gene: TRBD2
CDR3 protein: CASSALAGGSGGELFF
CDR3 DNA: TGCGCCAGCAGCGCACTAGCGGGAGGGTCCGGCGGGGAGCTGTTTTTT

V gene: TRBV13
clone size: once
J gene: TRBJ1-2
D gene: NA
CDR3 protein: CASSSPWGGRNYGYTF
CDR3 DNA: TGTGCCAGCAGCTCACCTTGGGGGGGCCGTAACTATGGCTACACCTTC

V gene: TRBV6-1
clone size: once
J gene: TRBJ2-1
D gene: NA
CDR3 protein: CASSVAGREFF
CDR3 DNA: TGTGCCAGCAGTGTTGCGGGACGGGAGTTCTTC

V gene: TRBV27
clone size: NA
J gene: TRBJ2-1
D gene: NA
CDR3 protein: CASSLSASNEQFF
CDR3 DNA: TGTGCCAGCAGTTTATCTGCCAGCAATGAGCAGTTCTTC

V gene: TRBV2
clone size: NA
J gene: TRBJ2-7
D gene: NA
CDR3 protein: CASSGYEQYF
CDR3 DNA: TGTGCCAGCTCCGGCTACGAGCAGTACTTC

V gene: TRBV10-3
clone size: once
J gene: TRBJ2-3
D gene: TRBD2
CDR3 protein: CATLWGGSTDTQYF
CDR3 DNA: TGTGCCACCCTTTGGGGGGGATCCACAGATACGCAGTATTTT

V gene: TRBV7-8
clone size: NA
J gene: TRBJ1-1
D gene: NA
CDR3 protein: CASSLEGGLGEAFF
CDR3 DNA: TGTGCCAGCAGCTTAGAGGGGGGGTTAGGTGAAGCTTTCTTT

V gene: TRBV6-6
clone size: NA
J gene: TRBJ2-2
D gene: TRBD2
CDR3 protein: CASLKWGGGELFF
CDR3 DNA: TGTGCCAGCCTGAAGTGGGGGGGCGGGGAGCTGTTTTTT

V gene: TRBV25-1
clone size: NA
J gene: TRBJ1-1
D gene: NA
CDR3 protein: CASSESRRWYTEAFF
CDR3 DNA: TGTGCCAGCAGTGAATCACGAAGGTGGTACACTGAAGCTTTCTTT

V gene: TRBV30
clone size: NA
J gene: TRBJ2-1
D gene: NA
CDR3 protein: CAWEYSGIYNEQFF
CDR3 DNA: TGTGCCTGGGAATATAGCGGTATCTACAATGAGCAGTTCTTC

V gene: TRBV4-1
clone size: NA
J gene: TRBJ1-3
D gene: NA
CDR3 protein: CASSQEEWGDTIYF
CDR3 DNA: TGCGCCAGCAGCCAAGAAGAGTGGGGTGACACCATATATTTT

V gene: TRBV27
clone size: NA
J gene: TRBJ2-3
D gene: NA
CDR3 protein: CASSSRMPGPRATDTQYF
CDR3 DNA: TGTGCCAGCAGTTCCCGAATGCCGGGACCAAGAGCCACAGATACGCAGTATTTT

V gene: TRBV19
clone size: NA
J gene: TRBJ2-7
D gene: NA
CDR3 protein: CARTPFRPDEYEQYF
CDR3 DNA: TGTGCCAGAACGCCATTTAGACCCGACGAATACGAGCAGTACTTC

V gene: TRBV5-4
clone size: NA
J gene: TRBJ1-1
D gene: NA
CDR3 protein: CASSDAKNTEAFF
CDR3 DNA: TGTGCCAGCAGCGATGCAAAGAACACTGAAGCTTTCTTT

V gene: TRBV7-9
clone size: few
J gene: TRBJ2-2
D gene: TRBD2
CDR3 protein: CASSSSGRATGELFF
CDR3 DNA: TGTGCCAGCAGTTCTAGCGGGAGAGCCACCGGGGAGCTGTTTTTT

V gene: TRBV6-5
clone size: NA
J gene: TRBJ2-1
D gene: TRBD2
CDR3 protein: CASSYSSGTEQFF
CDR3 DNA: TGTGCCAGCAGTTACTCGAGCGGGACTGAGCAGTTCTTC

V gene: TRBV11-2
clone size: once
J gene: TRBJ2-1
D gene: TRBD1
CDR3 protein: CASSLSAGGDEQFF
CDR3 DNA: TGTGCCAGCAGCTTATCAGCAGGGGGCGATGAGCAGTTCTTC

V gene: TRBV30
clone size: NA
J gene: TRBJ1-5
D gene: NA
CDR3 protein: CAWSGQDNQPQHF
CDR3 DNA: TGTGCCTGGAGTGGTCAGGACAATCAGCCCCAGCATTTT

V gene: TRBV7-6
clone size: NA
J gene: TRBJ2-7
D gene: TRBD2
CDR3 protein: CASSWVLAGGLNYEQYF
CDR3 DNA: TGTGCCAGCAGCTGGGTCCTAGCGGGGGGGCTCAACTACGAGCAGTACTTC

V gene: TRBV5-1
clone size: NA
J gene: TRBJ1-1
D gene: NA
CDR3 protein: CASSLAGTGNTEAFF
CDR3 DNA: TGCGCCAGCAGCTTGGCCGGGACGGGGAACACTGAAGCTTTCTTT

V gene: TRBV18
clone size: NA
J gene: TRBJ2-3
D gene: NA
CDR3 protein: CASSPLTLSADTQYF
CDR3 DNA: TGTGCCAGCTCACCACTCACCCTGTCCGCAGATACGCAGTATTTT

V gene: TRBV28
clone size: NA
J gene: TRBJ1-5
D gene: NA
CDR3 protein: CASSIGRDNQPQHF
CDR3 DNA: TGTGCCAGCAGTATCGGACGGGACAATCAGCCCCAGCATTTT

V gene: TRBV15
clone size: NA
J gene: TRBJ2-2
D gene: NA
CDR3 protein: CATSRGGTGELFF
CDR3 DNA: TGTGCCACCAGCAGAGGGGGAACCGGGGAGCTGTTTTTT

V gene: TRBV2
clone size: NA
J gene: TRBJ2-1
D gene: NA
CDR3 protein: CASSVWGGPKQFF
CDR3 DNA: TGTGCCAGCAGTGTGTGGGGGGGGCCTAAGCAGTTCTTC

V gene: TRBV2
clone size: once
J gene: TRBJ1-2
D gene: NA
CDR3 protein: CASSEIPGHGNYGYTF
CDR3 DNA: TGTGCCAGCAGTGAAATACCTGGACACGGGAACTATGGCTACACCTTC

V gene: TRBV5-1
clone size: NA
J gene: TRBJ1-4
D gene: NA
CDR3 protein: CASSLSGRTDVEKLFF
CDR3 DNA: TGCGCCAGCAGCTTGTCCGGCCGAACGGACGTTGAAAAACTGTTTTTT

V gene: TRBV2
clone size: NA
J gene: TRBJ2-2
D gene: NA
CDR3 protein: CASSADSANTGELFF
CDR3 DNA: TGTGCCAGCAGTGCGGACAGTGCGAACACCGGGGAGCTGTTTTTT

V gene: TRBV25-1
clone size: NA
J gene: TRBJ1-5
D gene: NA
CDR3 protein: CASSGRGFNSNQPQHF
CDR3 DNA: TGTGCCAGCAGCGGACGAGGTTTTAATAGCAATCAGCCCCAGCATTTT

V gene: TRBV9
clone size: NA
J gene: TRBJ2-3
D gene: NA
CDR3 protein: CASSAHAGDTQYF
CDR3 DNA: TGTGCCAGCAGCGCTCACGCTGGAGATACGCAGTATTTT